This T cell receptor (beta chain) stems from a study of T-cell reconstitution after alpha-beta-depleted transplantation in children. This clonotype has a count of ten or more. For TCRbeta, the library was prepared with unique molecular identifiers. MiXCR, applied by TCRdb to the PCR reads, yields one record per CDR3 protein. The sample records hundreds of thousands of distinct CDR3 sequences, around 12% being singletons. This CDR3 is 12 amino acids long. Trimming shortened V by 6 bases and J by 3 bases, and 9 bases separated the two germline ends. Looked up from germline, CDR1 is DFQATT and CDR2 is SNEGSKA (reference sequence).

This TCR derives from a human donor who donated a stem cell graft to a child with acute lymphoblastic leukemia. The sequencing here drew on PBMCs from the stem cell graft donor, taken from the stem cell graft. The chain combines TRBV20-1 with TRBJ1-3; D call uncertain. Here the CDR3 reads CSAESIGNTIYF. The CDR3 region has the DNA TGCAGTGCCGAAAGTATTGGAAACACCATATATTTT.